This T cell receptor (beta chain) came from a study of regulatory T cells in long-lasting Graves disease (dated by TCRdb to 2020 to 2023). About the investigation overall: In the newly diagnosed Graves' disease group, patients had been taking antithyroid drugs for less than 3 months. A total of 33 samples underwent TCR sequencing, from some 13 patients with persistent Graves' disease and around 20 patients with newly diagnosed Graves' disease. The study took place in China and was registered as a clinical trial. Peripheral blood TCR sequencing and RNA sequencing compared persistent Graves' disease patients with newly diagnosed Graves' disease patients.

This clonotype was recorded a few times. The clone's antigen remains unknown. One base away there is no much larger clone; base qualities are not given. Library generation was performed with multiplex PCR. TCRdb names Illumina HiSeq 4000 as the instrument used. iRepertoire HTBI primers and Arm-PCR amplification of CDR3 regions were used to construct TCR beta libraries. Before sequencing, the PCR products underwent gel purification. The source study handled its data this way. Across samples, 55 to 80 TRBV and 13 to 15 TRBJ segments were identified and used for gene usage analysis of CDR3 amino acid clonotypes. COPE and FqMerger were used to merge the filtered high-quality paired reads into contigs. Contigs were aligned with BLAST to IMGT TRBV, TRBD and TRBJ reference genes, and CDR3 was defined per IMGT. Clonotypes above 0.1% frequency were classified as highly expanded clones. Shannon entropy served as the measure of repertoire diversity, while the Gini coefficient captured V-J evenness. A clonotype was considered public if more than one individual shared it. Clones were called with MiXCR by TCRdb after fastp trimmed the public reads at Q25, and only in-frame beta chains were retained. Each CDR3 protein appears once, grouped with its most common genes and DNA. The V and J calls here are based on TCRdb, not the publication. Counted in this sample were over 400,000 distinct CDR3 sequences; approximately 15% of them appeared once. Under 20% of the sample is in the top ten clones.

Sample time point, as interpreted from the label and publication: newly diagnosed GD, antithyroid drugs for less than 3 months. For both TCR sequencing and RNA sequencing, RNA was extracted from PBMCs in TRIzol. Graves' disease was diagnosed according to American Thyroid Association guidelines. Patients were recruited from an endocrinology department in Xi'an, China. From each patient, around 9.3 milliliters of peripheral blood was collected into an EDTA anticoagulant tube. PBMCs were isolated by Ficoll Paque Plus density gradient separation without further T cell sorting. RNA quality was checked with an Agilent 2100 Bioanalyzer and agarose gel, and concentration with a NanoDrop 2000. Deletion took 4 bases off V and 2 bases off J, with a span of 15 bases between the germline ends. The CDR3 runs 16 amino acids, cysteine and phenylalanine included. The entry retains the CDR3 DNA only, 48 bases that are in frame from base 1. From the germline V gene, CDR1 is SGDLS and CDR2 is YYNGEE.

The investigation overall reported the following: Persistent Graves' disease patients showed lower TCR Shannon entropy and fewer highly expanded clones than newly diagnosed patients, suggesting clonal expansion. More public clonotypes were shared among persistent patients (about 2,800) than among newly diagnosed patients (roughly 1,000). Sequencing and analysis were restricted to the TCR beta chain. Because the primary lesion, thyroid tissue, could not be accessed, the study looked at peripheral blood alone. The authors acknowledged the small sample size as a limitation that may reduce accuracy. TRBV28, TRBJ1-2 and TRBJ2-5 were preferentially used in persistent disease, while TRBV20-1 and TRBJ2-1 were favored in newly diagnosed disease.

The data were also submitted as part of a second study, on T cells in Graves' hyperthyroidism and ophthalmopathy. The second study's paper adds: A patient counted as having stable Graves' hyperthyroidism if no progression to ophthalmopathy occurred over 18 months of follow-up. The hyperthyroidism patients were between 18 and 65 years old and newly diagnosed, with a disease duration of less than 2 months. Exclusion was applied to patients with uncontrolled infections, other autoimmune diseases, pregnancy or lactation. Diagnoses relied on clinical symptoms, serum thyroxine and TRAb, thyroid ultrasound and orbital computed tomography. The first round of RT-PCR for the TCR CDR3 was performed with the HTBI primer set and the Qiagen OneStep RT-PCR kit. Most expanded thyroid clonotypes (frequency above 0.001) were also detected in blood, a finding suggesting that blood repertoires may reflect thyroid immune responses. A 13 V-J signature model separated ophthalmopathy from stable hyperthyroidism, with about 88% sensitivity and 81.08% specificity in cross-validation and 80%/75% in testing. In validation, the model predicted progression to ophthalmopathy a median of about 6.8 months before onset, with over 55% sensitivity and roughly 72% specificity. To identify TCR V-J signatures that set the groups apart, the researchers used a discovery cohort of about a hundred patients, made up of 43 with Graves' ophthalmopathy and about 59 with stable Graves' hyperthyroidism. Prospective prediction of ophthalmopathy was tested in an independent validation cohort of approximately 19 hyperthyroidism patients and approximately 17 patients who later progressed to ophthalmopathy. The roughly 91 discovery patients were randomly split 7:3 into training and test sets. In roughly six Graves' hyperthyroidism patients, the study also compared T-cell repertoires from thyroid tissue with T-cell repertoires from blood. After sampling, hyperthyroidism patients received methimazole starting at 30 mg daily, and ophthalmopathy patients received high-dose intravenous methylprednisolone. Libraries were constructed in a second round of multiplex PCR, after which size selection and purification were carried out. The libraries were sequenced on an Illumina HiSeq2000 using paired-end 100 bp reads. Raw data were processed with SOAPnuke, discarding reads with adapters, uncalled bases, mean Phred below 15, or no exact constant-primer or identifier match. High-quality paired reads were merged using COPE v1.2.5, and each unique nucleotide sequence was defined as a clonotype. MiTCR v1.1 was used to align the clonotypes against IMGT TRBV, TRBD and TRBJ reference segments. The analysis included only V-J combinations with a frequency above 0.0001, which together covered approximately 99% of the repertoires. The TCS score was defined as the ratio of F50 (clonal expansion) to E x V (chaos), calculated using BLOSUM62-based TCRdist between CDR3 peptides within each V-J. Welch's t-statistics and random forest reduced 514 V-J features to roughly 13, which were used in a naive Bayes classifier (R e1071). No statistical method was used to set the sample size in advance, and investigators knew the group allocation. TCR Vbeta CDR3 sequencing of 135 peripheral blood samples (over 40 ophthalmopathy, under 80 hyperthyroidism and approximately 17 progressor patients) is reported in the paper.

The TCR was taken from a woman aged 50 to 65 with Graves disease. Donor details come from another sample of the same person, matched by shared clones. Source: peripheral blood mononuclear cells (PBMCs), taken at new diagnosis, from a patient treated with antithyroid drugs. Rearrangement joined TRBV9 to TRBJ2-2; the D call could be TRBD1 or TRBD2, with each sharing 5 bases. The nucleotide sequence reads TGTGCCAGCAGCCCTAACCAGGGAGTTAACACCGGGGAGCTGTTTTTT. This yields the protein CASSPNQGVNTGELFF.